A single sample gave rise to the 7 T cell receptor beta chains below, sequenced in a study of shared clonotypes between healthy human individuals. The data were produced by immunoSEQ multiplex PCR, yet TCRdb's version contains in-frame clones alone and is incomplete. The sample lists over a million clones, roughly 95% occurring once. The sequenced sample was naive CD4+ T cells sorted from blood. Subset defined: CD45RA+ positively selected. These receptors all stem from a young man in good health.

The chain employs TRBV5-1 and TRBJ2-7; tentative D call: TRBD1 (5 bases). The V end was cut by 0 bases, the J end by 1 base, with 14 bases between. This CDR3 is built from 16 residues. In germline, CDR1 is SGHRS, CDR2 YFSETQ. The CDR3 bases are TGCGCCAGCAGCTTGGGGACATCTTTCCCATCCTACGAGCAGTACTTC. It codes for CASSLGTSFPSYEQYF.

Worth noting for this clone: Other DNA sequences of this sample code for an identical CDR3. The rearrangement links TRBV5-1 to TRBJ2-7; weak D call: TRBD1 (5 bases). V was cut by 5 bases and J by 0 bases, with 9 bases left in between. CDR3 size: 13 residues. Germline V gives CDR1 SGHRS, CDR2 YFSETQ. CDR3 amino acids: CASSARGSYEQYF. The DNA of the CDR3 is TGCGCCAGCAGTGCTAGGGGCTCCTACGAGCAGTACTTC. The variable domain in full, completed from reference TRBV5-1 and TRBJ2-7, reads KAGVTQTPRYLIKTRGQQVTLSCSPISGHRSVSWYQQTPGQGLQFLFEYFSETQRNKGNFPGRFSGRQFSNSRSEMNVSTLELGDSALYLCASSARGSYEQYFGPGTRLTVT.

The table lists this clone with a count of one. The rearrangement joins TRBV5-5 to TRBJ2-2; 11 bases fit TRBD2. CDR3 size: 16 residues. Germline assignment: CDR1 SGHKS and CDR2 YYEKEE (reference sequence). J lost 5 bases, V lost 0 bases, and 3 bases had no gene match. CDR3 amino acids: CASSLGRLAGTGELFF. CDR3 in DNA: TGTGCCAGCAGCTTGGGAAGACTAGCGGGAACCGGGGAGCTGTTTTTT.

This rearrangement joins TRBV29-1 to TRBJ2-1; 12 bases align to TRBD2. The CDR3 extends over 14 amino acids. J gave up 4 bases and V 6 bases, and 4 bases lay outside the gene matches. Germline CDR1 and CDR2: SQVTM and ANQGSEA. DNA for the CDR3: TGCAGCGTAGACACTAGCGGGGGGTACAATGAGCAGTTCTTC. This gives the protein CSVDTSGGYNEQFF.

The genes are TRBV19 and TRBJ2-2; D possibly corresponds to TRBD2 (6 bases). Germline V gene data show CDR1 as LNHDA and CDR2 as SQIVND (reference sequence). Trimming took off 8 bases at V and 4 bases at J, with 14 bases between the two ends. This CDR3 contains 14 residues. This chain's CDR3 is CASQRTEGTGELFF. Here the CDR3 DNA reads TGTGCCAGTCAGAGGACGGAGGGCACCGGGGAGCTGTTTTTT.

The V gene is TRBV11-2, the J gene TRBJ1-3; possibly TRBD1 for D (5 bases). Germline V gives CDR1 SGHAT, CDR2 FQNNGV. V lost 1 base and J 0 bases, leaving 13 bases between the germline ends. The CDR3 loop spans 17 amino acids. CDR3 in amino acids: CASSLGPPGSSGNTIYF. In DNA, the CDR3 is TGTGCCAGCAGCTTAGGACCGCCAGGGAGCTCTGGAAACACCATATATTTT.

CDR3 region: CSVGSESNQPQHF. In nucleotides, the CDR3 is TGCAGCGTTGGCTCGGAGAGTAATCAGCCCCAGCATTTT. The J gene is TRBJ1-5, the V gene TRBV29-1; D is undetermined. V was trimmed by 4 bases and J by 4 bases, leaving 11 bases between them. The CDR3 has 13 amino acids. CDR1 is SQVTM and CDR2 is ANQGSEA in the germline V gene.